This TCR beta chain was obtained from a study of cytomegalovirus exposure and HLA in healthy donors. The study, taken as a whole, reports: A few of the chains that were CMV-associated were confirmed in vitro to be specific for CMV antigens. Presence/absence analysis assumed near-uniform sequencing depth across donors.

CDR3 size: 15 residues. Germline lookup yields CDR1 MNHNS and CDR2 SASEGT. Trimming removed 8 bases at V and 0 bases at J, with 14 bases between. In the case of this clone: Its target is not known.

Primers for the PCR totalled 60 Vbeta and 13 Jbeta. Some clones are missing from TCRdb's copy, which holds only in-frame ones; the method was immunoSEQ multiplex PCR. The table has about 180,000 clones, over 80% seen once. The donors, nominally healthy at sampling, likely had unrecorded immune exposures. Sequenced: PBMCs. This clonotype was sampled from a man aged 40-55 years in good health and CMV-seronegative. The chain has TRBV6-1 and TRBJ1-5; D is possibly TRBD1 (5 bases). The chain's CDR3 is CASSNRQGSNQPQHF. CDR3 nucleotide sequence: TGTGCCAGCTCCAACCGGCAGGGTAGCAATCAGCCCCAGCATTTT.